The TCR beta chain described here comes from a study of blood T cell repertoires in COVID-19. On the study more broadly: T cells, B-cell-depleted T cells, or PBMCs provided the cDNA or gDNA that served as material.

In the original analysis: Estimated nucleated cell counts came from reference gene primer amplification. TCRdb keeps only in-frame clones here, not all; method: immunoSEQ multiplex PCR. V and J calls and clone size are copied from that table; D and trimming were computed from the DNA. In the table there are approximately 200,000 clones, 85% of which are singletons. V lost 5 bases and J lost 0; bases outside the gene matches: 10. This CDR3 region has 16 residues. The germline V gene encodes CDR1 LNHDA and CDR2 SQIVND (reference sequence). Everyone who took part was roughly 18 to 95 years old, and they came from about 25 US areas. Two negative PCRs, clearance, or symptom resolution characterized the recovered Cohort 3 donors.

The receptor was derived from a middle-aged man who had recovered from COVID-19. The sequencing sample was made of PBMCs or T cells enriched from blood (not recorded which). This sequence joins TRBV19 and TRBJ2-7, with TRBD2 matching over 7 bases. This CDR3 reads CASSPPPRGTSYEQYF. DNA of the CDR3: TGTGCCAGTAGTCCCCCGCCGCGGGGGACCTCCTACGAGCAGTACTTC.